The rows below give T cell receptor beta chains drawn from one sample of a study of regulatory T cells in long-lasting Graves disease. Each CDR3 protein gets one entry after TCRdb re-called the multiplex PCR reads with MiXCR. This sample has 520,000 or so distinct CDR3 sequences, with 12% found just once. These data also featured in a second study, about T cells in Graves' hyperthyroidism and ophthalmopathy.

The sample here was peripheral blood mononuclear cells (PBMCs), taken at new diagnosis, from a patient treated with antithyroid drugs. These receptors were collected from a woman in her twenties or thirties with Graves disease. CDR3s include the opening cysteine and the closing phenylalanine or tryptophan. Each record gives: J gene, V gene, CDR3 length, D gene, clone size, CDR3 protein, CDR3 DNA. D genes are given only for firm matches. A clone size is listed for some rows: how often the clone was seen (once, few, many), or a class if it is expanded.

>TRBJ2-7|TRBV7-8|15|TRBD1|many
CASSVGTATLYEQYF
TGTGCCAGCAGCGTCGGGACAGCCACCCTCTACGAGCAGTACTTC
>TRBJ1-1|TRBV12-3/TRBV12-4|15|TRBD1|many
CASSPWTGRVTEAFF
TGTGCCAGCAGCCCGTGGACAGGGAGAGTCACTGAAGCTTTCTTT
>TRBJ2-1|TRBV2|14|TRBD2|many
CASTTSGRINEQFF
TGTGCCAGCACGACTAGCGGGAGGATCAATGAGCAGTTCTTC
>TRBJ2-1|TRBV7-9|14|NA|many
CASSLARGYNEQFF
TGTGCCAGCAGCTTAGCCCGCGGCTACAATGAGCAGTTCTTC
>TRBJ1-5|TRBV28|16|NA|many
CASSLLRGYSNQPQHF
TGTGCCAGCAGTTTATTAAGGGGTTATAGCAATCAGCCCCAGCATTTT
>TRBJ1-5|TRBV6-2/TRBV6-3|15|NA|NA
CASSYSHYSNQPQHF
TGTGCCAGCAGTTACTCCCATTATAGCAATCAGCCCCAGCATTTT
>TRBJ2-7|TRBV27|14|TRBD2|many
CASSPGTTPCEQYF
TGTGCCAGCAGTCCCGGGACTACTCCCTGCGAGCAGTACTTC
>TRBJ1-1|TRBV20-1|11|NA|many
CSAIWDVGAFF
TGCAGTGCTATCTGGGACGTCGGAGCTTTCTTT
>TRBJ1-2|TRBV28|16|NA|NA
CASSLLIGDFNYGYTF
TGTGCCAGCAGTTTATTAATCGGGGATTTTAACTATGGCTACACCTTC
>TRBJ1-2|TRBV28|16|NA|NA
CASSLPTAAPNYGYTF
TGTGCCAGCAGTTTACCGACAGCAGCCCCAAACTATGGCTACACCTTC
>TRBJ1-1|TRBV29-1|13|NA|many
CSAKIGSGGITFF
TGCAGCGCGAAGATCGGCTCCGGGGGGATAACTTTCTTT
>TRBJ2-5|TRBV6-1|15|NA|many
CASSLGALKGETQYF
TGTGCCAGCAGCCTCGGCGCGCTCAAGGGGGAGACCCAGTACTTC
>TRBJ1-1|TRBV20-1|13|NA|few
CSARGQGDTEAFF
TGCAGTGCTAGAGGTCAGGGCGACACTGAAGCTTTCTTT
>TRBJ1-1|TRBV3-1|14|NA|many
CASSQGGSTGLAFF
TGTGCCAGCAGCCAGGGCGGTAGTACAGGGCTGGCTTTCTTT
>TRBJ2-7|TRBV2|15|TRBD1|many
CASSGTGRAYYEQYF
TGTGCCAGCAGCGGGACAGGCCGCGCTTACTACGAGCAGTACTTC
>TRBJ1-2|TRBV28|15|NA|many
CASHRSGGPNYGYTF
TGTGCCAGTCACAGGAGCGGGGGGCCCAACTATGGCTACACCTTC
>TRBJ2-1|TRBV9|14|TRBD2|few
CASSASGRLNEQFF
TGTGCCAGCAGCGCTAGCGGGAGATTGAATGAGCAGTTCTTC
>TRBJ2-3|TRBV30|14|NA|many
CAWSGTRKADTQYF
TGTGCCTGGAGTGGGACAAGAAAAGCAGATACGCAGTATTTT
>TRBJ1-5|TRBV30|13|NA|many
CAWNLDSNQPQHF
TGTGCCTGGAACCTAGATAGCAATCAGCCCCAGCATTTT
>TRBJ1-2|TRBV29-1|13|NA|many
CSVEDGGRSGYTF
TGCAGCGTTGAAGATGGGGGAAGGAGTGGCTACACCTTC